The rows below give T cell receptor beta chains drawn from one sample of a study of blood T cell repertoires in COVID-19. Sequencing was performed with immunoSEQ multiplex PCR; in TCRdb, only in-frame clones are kept and a portion is missing. The table records over 350,000 clones, roughly 91% of them present only once. Material for sequencing was PBMCs or T cells enriched from blood (not recorded which). These receptor sequences come from a woman aged 18-29 years who had recovered from COVID-19. The CDR3 runs from the conserved cysteine through the conserved F or W. A D gene is named only where the DNA matches it firmly. Only some rows state a clone size, as once, few, many or a class for expanded clones.

v_call: TRBV4-1; clone_size: .; d_call: TRBD1; j_call: TRBJ1-1; cdr3_aa: CASSQHFGTGGPNTEAFF; cdr3_nt: TGCGCCAGCAGCCAACATTTCGGGACAGGGGGACCGAACACTGAAGCTTTCTTT
v_call: TRBV6-2/TRBV6-3; clone_size: .; d_call: TRBD1; j_call: TRBJ1-1; cdr3_aa: CASSYGQAGTEAFF; cdr3_nt: TGTGCCAGCAGTTATGGACAGGCGGGTACTGAAGCTTTCTTT
v_call: TRBV7-9; clone_size: .; d_call: .; j_call: TRBJ2-2; cdr3_aa: CASSLGETGNTGELFF; cdr3_nt: TGTGCCAGCAGCTTAGGGGAGACAGGGAACACCGGGGAGCTGTTTTTT
v_call: TRBV30; clone_size: .; d_call: TRBD1; j_call: TRBJ1-5; cdr3_aa: CAWSLQGNQPQHF; cdr3_nt: TGTGCCTGGAGCCTACAGGGGAATCAGCCCCAGCATTTT
v_call: TRBV6-5; clone_size: .; d_call: .; j_call: TRBJ1-3; cdr3_aa: CASSYSNPGLDTIYF; cdr3_nt: TGTGCCAGCAGTTACTCCAACCCGGGGTTGGACACCATATATTTT
v_call: TRBV4-3; clone_size: once; d_call: TRBD2; j_call: TRBJ2-5; cdr3_aa: CASSLTSGSGQYF; cdr3_nt: TGCGCCAGCAGTCTAACTAGCGGGTCGGGCCAGTACTTC
v_call: TRBV6-5; clone_size: few; d_call: TRBD2; j_call: TRBJ2-4; cdr3_aa: CASNLRGDPKNIQYF; cdr3_nt: TGTGCCAGCAACTTACGGGGGGACCCCAAAAACATTCAGTACTTC
v_call: TRBV21-1; clone_size: .; d_call: .; j_call: TRBJ1-4; cdr3_aa: CASSKIPGSTSILIHSTNEKLFF; cdr3_nt: TGTGCCAGCAGCAAGATTCCGGGATCCACTTCAATCCTGATTCATTCAACTAATGAAAAACTGTTTTTT
v_call: TRBV6-5; clone_size: .; d_call: .; j_call: TRBJ1-3; cdr3_aa: CASSYSDSAGGNTIYF; cdr3_nt: TGTGCCAGCAGTTACAGCGATTCTGCGGGGGGAAACACCATATATTTT
v_call: TRBV30; clone_size: .; d_call: .; j_call: TRBJ1-2; cdr3_aa: CAWETGPYGYTF; cdr3_nt: TGTGCCTGGGAGACAGGCCCCTATGGCTACACCTTC
v_call: TRBV4-1; clone_size: .; d_call: .; j_call: TRBJ2-3; cdr3_aa: CASSQDDTGRTDTQYF; cdr3_nt: TGCGCCAGCAGCCAAGACGATACAGGGCGCACAGATACGCAGTATTTT
v_call: TRBV5-6; clone_size: .; d_call: TRBD1; j_call: TRBJ1-1; cdr3_aa: CASSLRTGWTEAFF; cdr3_nt: TGTGCCAGCAGCTTGAGGACAGGGTGGACTGAAGCTTTCTTT
v_call: TRBV7-2; clone_size: .; d_call: TRBD1; j_call: TRBJ1-5; cdr3_aa: CASSLEGTGWYF; cdr3_nt: TGTGCCAGCAGCCTAGAGGGGACAGGCTGGTATTTT
v_call: TRBV5-1; clone_size: .; d_call: TRBD2; j_call: TRBJ2-7; cdr3_aa: CASSLRDPGGTEQYF; cdr3_nt: TGCGCCAGCAGCCTTCGGGACCCCGGGGGGACCGAGCAGTACTTC
v_call: TRBV4-1; clone_size: .; d_call: TRBD2; j_call: TRBJ2-7; cdr3_aa: CARSRPGGRPGVEQYF; cdr3_nt: TGCGCCCGCAGCCGCCCGGGAGGGCGGCCTGGGGTCGAGCAGTACTTC
v_call: TRBV3-1/TRBV3-2; clone_size: .; d_call: .; j_call: TRBJ2-3; cdr3_aa: CASSQDLRRGARTDTQYF; cdr3_nt: TGTGCCAGCAGCCAAGATTTACGACGGGGGGCACGCACAGATACGCAGTATTTT
v_call: TRBV5-1; clone_size: few; d_call: TRBD1; j_call: TRBJ1-2; cdr3_aa: CASSLEGQGYNSYGYTF; cdr3_nt: TGCGCCAGCAGCTTGGAAGGACAGGGCTACAACAGCTATGGCTACACCTTC
v_call: TRBV7-2; clone_size: few; d_call: TRBD2; j_call: TRBJ2-7; cdr3_aa: CASSSVAGALSYEQYF; cdr3_nt: TGTGCCAGCAGCTCGGTAGCGGGGGCCCTCTCCTACGAGCAGTACTTC
v_call: TRBV7-9; clone_size: .; d_call: .; j_call: TRBJ1-1; cdr3_aa: CASSFPRGNTEAFF; cdr3_nt: TGTGCCAGCAGCTTCCCACGGGGGAACACTGAAGCTTTCTTT
v_call: TRBV5-3; clone_size: few; d_call: .; j_call: TRBJ1-2; cdr3_aa: CARSLGRDYYGYTF; cdr3_nt: TGTGCCAGAAGCTTGGGGAGGGATTACTATGGCTACACCTTC
v_call: TRBV30; clone_size: .; d_call: .; j_call: TRBJ1-1; cdr3_aa: CAWTPGGGLEAFF; cdr3_nt: TGTGCCTGGACCCCCGGGGGGGGGCTTGAAGCTTTCTTT
v_call: TRBV3-1/TRBV3-2; clone_size: .; d_call: .; j_call: TRBJ1-2; cdr3_aa: CASSQVQAGGYTF; cdr3_nt: TGTGCCAGCAGCCAAGTGCAGGCCGGTGGCTACACCTTC
v_call: TRBV6-5; clone_size: .; d_call: .; j_call: TRBJ1-6; cdr3_aa: CASSYSWGEGSPLHF; cdr3_nt: TGTGCCAGCAGTTACTCCTGGGGGGAGGGTTCACCCCTCCACTTT
v_call: TRBV28; clone_size: .; d_call: TRBD2; j_call: TRBJ2-6; cdr3_aa: CASSQPGLAVSGANVLTF; cdr3_nt: TGTGCCAGCAGTCAACCGGGACTAGCGGTCTCTGGGGCCAACGTCCTGACTTTC
v_call: TRBV4-2; clone_size: .; d_call: TRBD2; j_call: TRBJ2-5; cdr3_aa: CASSQKAGGTLLGGETQYF; cdr3_nt: TGTGCCAGCAGCCAAAAAGCGGGGGGCACCCTACTAGGCGGGGAGACCCAGTACTTC
v_call: TRBV28; clone_size: .; d_call: .; j_call: TRBJ1-3; cdr3_aa: CASSLGITGTGNTIYF; cdr3_nt: TGTGCCAGCAGTTTAGGCATAACAGGCACTGGAAACACCATATATTTT
v_call: TRBV5-1; clone_size: .; d_call: .; j_call: TRBJ1-6; cdr3_aa: CAFAGDGGYNSPLHF; cdr3_nt: TGCGCCTTTGCCGGGGACGGGGGCTATAATTCACCCCTCCACTTT
v_call: TRBV6-1; clone_size: few; d_call: TRBD1; j_call: TRBJ1-5; cdr3_aa: CASSEIPGQGYQPQHF; cdr3_nt: TGTGCCAGCAGTGAAATTCCGGGACAGGGGTATCAGCCCCAGCATTTT
v_call: TRBV6-5; clone_size: .; d_call: .; j_call: TRBJ1-3; cdr3_aa: CASSSEENTIYF; cdr3_nt: TGTGCCAGCAGTAGCGAAGAAAACACCATATATTTT
v_call: TRBV9; clone_size: .; d_call: TRBD1; j_call: TRBJ1-6; cdr3_aa: CASSENPGQGLGHNSPLHF; cdr3_nt: TGTGCCAGCAGCGAAAACCCGGGACAGGGGCTGGGGCATAATTCACCCCTCCACTTT
v_call: TRBV2; clone_size: .; d_call: TRBD1; j_call: TRBJ1-3; cdr3_aa: CASSLDRVGNTIYF; cdr3_nt: TGTGCCAGCAGCCTGGACAGGGTGGGAAACACCATATATTTT
v_call: TRBV12-5; clone_size: .; d_call: .; j_call: TRBJ1-1; cdr3_aa: CASGLDRINEAFF; cdr3_nt: TGTGCTAGTGGTTTGGACAGGATAAATGAAGCTTTCTTT
v_call: TRBV5-1; clone_size: .; d_call: TRBD1; j_call: TRBJ2-5; cdr3_aa: CASRRGQGGETQYF; cdr3_nt: TGCGCCAGCAGACGTGGACAGGGGGGGGAGACCCAGTACTTC
v_call: TRBV4-3; clone_size: .; d_call: .; j_call: TRBJ2-2; cdr3_aa: CASSQELSAGELFF; cdr3_nt: TGCGCCAGCAGCCAAGAGTTATCCGCCGGGGAGCTGTTTTTT
v_call: TRBV6-6; clone_size: .; d_call: .; j_call: TRBJ1-1; cdr3_aa: CASTTGGGIGNTEAFF; cdr3_nt: TGTGCCAGCACTACCGGGGGGGGCATTGGGAACACTGAAGCTTTCTTT
v_call: TRBV24-1; clone_size: .; d_call: TRBD1; j_call: TRBJ1-2; cdr3_aa: CATRGGQGNYGYTF; cdr3_nt: TGTGCCACCAGGGGGGGACAGGGTAACTATGGCTACACCTTC
v_call: TRBV5-6; clone_size: .; d_call: .; j_call: TRBJ1-1; cdr3_aa: CASSLLVTEAFF; cdr3_nt: TGTGCCAGCAGCTTGTTAGTCACTGAAGCTTTCTTT
v_call: TRBV12-3/TRBV12-4; clone_size: .; d_call: .; j_call: TRBJ2-2; cdr3_aa: CASKGRTGELFF; cdr3_nt: TGTGCCAGCAAGGGGCGAACCGGGGAGCTGTTTTTT
v_call: TRBV5-1; clone_size: .; d_call: .; j_call: TRBJ1-2; cdr3_aa: CASSFEGGNGYTF; cdr3_nt: TGCGCCAGCAGCTTCGAGGGAGGCAATGGCTACACCTTC
v_call: TRBV7-2; clone_size: .; d_call: .; j_call: TRBJ1-2; cdr3_aa: CASSLGGAAYGYTF; cdr3_nt: TGTGCCAGCAGCTTAGGTGGGGCTGCCTATGGCTACACCTTC
v_call: TRBV5-1; clone_size: .; d_call: TRBD1; j_call: TRBJ1-6; cdr3_aa: CASSPSLLGTGGAGNSPLHF; cdr3_nt: TGCGCCAGCAGCCCATCCCTCCTAGGGACAGGGGGCGCGGGGAATTCACCCCTCCACTTT
v_call: TRBV5-8; clone_size: .; d_call: TRBD1; j_call: TRBJ1-1; cdr3_aa: CASANPGQPVEAFF; cdr3_nt: TGTGCCAGCGCTAATCCGGGACAGCCAGTTGAAGCTTTCTTT
v_call: TRBV20-1; clone_size: .; d_call: .; j_call: TRBJ1-1; cdr3_aa: CSASWQKNEAFF; cdr3_nt: TGCAGTGCTAGTTGGCAGAAGAATGAAGCTTTCTTT
v_call: TRBV6-5; clone_size: .; d_call: TRBD1; j_call: TRBJ2-7; cdr3_aa: CASSYSFTGVPREQYF; cdr3_nt: TGTGCCAGCAGTTACTCTTTTACAGGGGTTCCGCGGGAGCAGTACTTC
v_call: TRBV11-2; clone_size: .; d_call: TRBD1; j_call: TRBJ2-5; cdr3_aa: CASISGGRETQYF; cdr3_nt: TGTGCCAGCATCTCAGGGGGAAGGGAGACCCAGTACTTC
v_call: TRBV5-4; clone_size: .; d_call: TRBD1; j_call: TRBJ2-7; cdr3_aa: CASSRGQGYEQYF; cdr3_nt: TGTGCCAGCAGCCGGGGACAGGGGTACGAGCAGTACTTC
v_call: TRBV30; clone_size: .; d_call: .; j_call: TRBJ1-3; cdr3_aa: CAWTLSGDTIYF; cdr3_nt: TGTGCCTGGACCCTATCTGGAGACACCATATATTTT
v_call: TRBV11-2; clone_size: .; d_call: TRBD1; j_call: TRBJ1-2; cdr3_aa: CASSLTGEGYTF; cdr3_nt: TGTGCCAGCAGCTTAACAGGGGAAGGCTACACCTTC
v_call: TRBV5-6; clone_size: once; d_call: .; j_call: TRBJ1-3; cdr3_aa: CASSLPRLLSGNTIYF; cdr3_nt: TGTGCCAGCAGCCTACCCAGGCTTCTCTCTGGAAACACCATATATTTT
v_call: TRBV15; clone_size: once; d_call: .; j_call: TRBJ1-5; cdr3_aa: CATSRDYVGREVGGNQPQHF; cdr3_nt: TGTGCCACCAGCAGAGATTACGTGGGGCGGGAGGTTGGGGGCAATCAGCCCCAGCATTTT
v_call: TRBV7-3; clone_size: .; d_call: TRBD1; j_call: TRBJ1-2; cdr3_aa: CASSSTGAKEGYTF; cdr3_nt: TGTGCCAGCAGCTCGACAGGGGCAAAGGAGGGCTACACCTTC
v_call: TRBV19; clone_size: .; d_call: .; j_call: TRBJ2-7; cdr3_aa: CASSIKGTPKGEQYF; cdr3_nt: TGTGCCAGTAGTATAAAGGGGACTCCTAAGGGCGAGCAGTACTTC